Listed below are T cell receptor beta chains from one sample, sequenced in a study of blood T cell repertoires in COVID-19. Profiled with immunoSEQ multiplex PCR; TCRdb holds only in-frame clones, not every one. This sample carries approximately 66,000 clones, about 82% of them seen once, and the ten largest clones take more than 6.5%. Sequencing used peripheral blood. The receptor source for this set is a man aged 45-65 years with active COVID-19. CDR3s include the opening cysteine and the closing phenylalanine or tryptophan. The D gene is left open where the match is weak. Clone size appears in some rows only: once, few, many, or a class for an expanded clone.

clone_size,j_call,cdr3_length,v_call,d_call,cdr3_nt,cdr3_aa
.,TRBJ2-3,14,TRBV4-2,.,TGTGCCAGCAGCCAAGAGGCTCCCCTAGATACGCAGTATTTT,CASSQEAPLDTQYF
few,TRBJ2-5,15,TRBV5-8,.,TGTGCCAGCAGCTTGGAGGGGCAGGGTGGAGAGACCCAGTACTTC,CASSLEGQGGETQYF
.,TRBJ1-2,14,TRBV21-1,.,TGTGCCAGCAGCAAAGTCCACAGGGGCTGGGGCTACACCTTC,CASSKVHRGWGYTF
.,TRBJ1-2,12,TRBV11-1,.,TGTGCCAGCAGCTTAGACGGCTATGGCTACACCTTC,CASSLDGYGYTF
.,TRBJ2-3,11,TRBV12-3/TRBV12-4,.,TGTGCCAGCAGACTAGTGGATACGCAGTATTTT,CASRLVDTQYF
.,TRBJ2-2,13,TRBV7-9,.,TGTGCCAGCAAAATGGAGGGCTTCGGGGAGCTGTTTTTT,CASKMEGFGELFF
.,TRBJ2-7,11,TRBV20-1,.,TGCAGTGCTACCAGCGGACACGAGCAGTACTTC,CSATSGHEQYF
.,TRBJ1-2,13,TRBV12-3/TRBV12-4,.,TGTGCCAGCAGTTTCTCACAGTTTTATGGCTACACCTTC,CASSFSQFYGYTF
.,TRBJ2-3,13,TRBV6-6,.,TGTGCCAGCAGTCGGACTGGGGGGGATACGCAGTATTTT,CASSRTGGDTQYF
.,TRBJ1-1,15,TRBV18,.,TGTGCCAGCTCACCACTAGAAGGGGTGAACACTGAAGCTTTCTTT,CASSPLEGVNTEAFF
.,TRBJ1-5,13,TRBV10-2,.,TGCGCCAGCAGTGAGGGACGGGGGCAGCCCCAGCATTTT,CASSEGRGQPQHF
.,TRBJ2-1,14,TRBV30,.,TGTGCCTGGAGTGGACTATTATCAACCAATGAGCAGTTCTTC,CAWSGLLSTNEQFF